The T cell receptor (beta chain) described here comes from a study of graft-versus-host responses after intestinal transplantation (dated by TCRdb to the early 2020s). Context from the whole study: The transplants that recipients got were multivisceral, liver-intestinal, or isolated intestinal. All recipients received anti-thymocyte globulin induction followed by maintenance tacrolimus and steroids for around three years. Graft-versus-host and host-versus-graft alloreactive T cell clones were tracked in the graft, circulation and bone marrow after intestinal transplantation using bulk TCR-beta CDR3 sequencing. To identify alloreactive clones, pre-transplant mixed lymphocyte reaction products were sequenced and compared with unstimulated pre-transplant donor and recipient T cells. Of the 20 to 30 intestinal transplant recipients enrolled in the cohort, one of whom was a retransplant, a few patients without pretransplant specimens were excluded. Donor T cell macrochimerism was defined as a peak of at least 4% donor T cells among recipient peripheral blood mononuclear cells. Rather than going through the commercial service, samples from three later patients were sequenced in-house on an Illumina MiSeq and processed with MiXCR.

What this sample's time point label stands for: cells obtained before transplantation from donor or recipient. CD3+CD4+ and CD3+CD8+ populations were FACS-sorted from unstimulated pre-transplant donor and recipient cells taken from spleen or lymph nodes. Overall study outcomes, separate from this receptor: GvH clones were found in recipient bone marrow, and some of the GvH clones appeared earlier in ileal mucosa or blood, which is consistent with an intestinal mucosal origin. Conclusions were limited by the relatively low number and heterogeneity of intestinal transplant patients. In the allografts of patients with donor T cell macrochimerism, GvH to HvG T cell clonal ratios were high. Early after transplant, peak levels of circulating GvH clones were found to be associated with declines in HvG clones.

To note about this clone: This clone's antigen is unknown. Within one base of it there is no much larger clone, and no base qualities were kept.

Libraries were made using the immunoSEQ multiplex PCR assay. For most patients, genomic DNA was isolated using the Qiagen DNeasy Blood and Tissue Kit and was shipped frozen to Adaptive Biotechnologies for TCR sequencing. Adaptive Biotechnologies carried out high-throughput TCR-beta CDR3 sequencing of genomic DNA for most patients. On the study's bioinformatics: TCR sequencing data for around 19 patients were retrieved from Adaptive's ImmunoSEQ software; a few other patients were processed with MiXCR and VDJtools. To correct CD4 versus CD8 sorting errors, any sequence found in both subsets at a frequency ratio below 5:1 was removed. CDR3 nucleotide sequences shared between donor and recipient were removed because the origin of such sequences could not be assigned. Alloreactive clones required at least 2-fold expansion over unstimulated cells and minimum CFSE-low frequency of 0.002% (template counts) or 0.001% (read counts). Mappable clones were those detected in sequenced pre-transplant spleen, lymph node, or MLR CFSE-low populations of the donor or recipient. The cumulative frequency of alloreactive clones was calculated as a percentage of all sequences, weighted by copy number. TCRdb re-hosts the immuneACCESS table, in-frame sequences only. Its copies lack some clones; in the studies checked, an unresolved V gene accounts for under half of them, and the cause for the rest is not known. The DNA was the basis for D and trimming; V, J and clone size are from that table. The sample profile shows some 92,000 clones; roughly 89% of them were found once. Clones ranked in the top ten supply roughly 0.3% of the sample.

V is pared back by 1 base and J by 4 bases, with 4 bases lying between the germline termini. The germline V gene encodes CDR1 SGHAT and CDR2 FQDESV (reference sequence). From cysteine to phenylalanine, the CDR3 is 13 amino acids long. Just CDR3 DNA is preserved here, 39 bases in frame from base 1. This clonotype was obtained from a human donor who received an intestinal transplant. Recombination linked TRBV11-1 to TRBJ2-2; confidence is insufficient to name the D gene. Sequenced here: unstimulated CD4+ T cells sorted from spleen or lymph node cells, sampled before intestinal transplant. The CDR3 region: CASSLGGTGELFF. The nucleotide sequence is TGTGCCAGCAGCTTAGGGGGCACCGGGGAGCTGTTTTTT.